This TCR beta chain was sequenced in a study of cytomegalovirus exposure and HLA in healthy donors. Study-level findings and limits: TCR beta chains numbering about 160 were designated cytomegalovirus-associated. As was reported, the classifier diagnosed cytomegalovirus status with high specificity and sensitivity. Under in vitro conditions, three CMV-associated chains were confirmed as specific for CMV antigens.

CDR3 length: 13 residues. The germline V gene has CDR1 LGHNT and CDR2 FRNRAP. Trimming left V 7 bases short and J 3 bases short, with 10 bases between. The donors were members of the validation cohort, which comprised about 130 subjects and was separate from the first cohort of fewer than 700 subjects. A note on this clone: The antigen remains unidentified.

Libraries were prepared by immunoSEQ multiplex PCR; TCRdb keeps only in-frame clonotypes and omits some of them. The table has about 120,000 clones, approximately 86% seen once. J is TRBJ1-5 and V is TRBV12-5; the D gene is possibly TRBD1 (5 bases). This TCR derives from a man younger than 35 in good health and CMV-seropositive. Sequencing used PBMCs. CDR3 sequence (DNA): TGTGCTAGTGTCGCGACAGTCAATCAGCCCCAGCATTTT. This translates into CASVATVNQPQHF.